This T cell receptor (beta chain) was sequenced during a study of cytomegalovirus exposure and HLA in healthy donors. The study, taken as a whole, reports: The classifier reportedly diagnosed cytomegalovirus status with high specificity and sensitivity.

In germline, CDR1 is MNHEY, CDR2 SMNVEV (reference sequence). The V end lost 7 bases, the J end lost 3 bases, and 10 bases lay between the germline ends. The CDR3 is 13 amino acids. The protocol was immunoSEQ multiplex PCR, while the TCRdb copy is restricted to in-frame clones and leaves out a portion. The sample lists around 60,000 clones; around 90% were seen once. Comment on this clone: Its specificity is not known.

The chain couples TRBV27 to TRBJ2-1; no clear D gene. The specimen was PBMCs. This receptor was obtained from a man between 18 and 29 years old in good health and CMV-seronegative. CDR3: CASNSGYYNEQFF. The CDR3 bases are TGTGCCAGCAACTCGGGTTACTACAATGAGCAGTTCTTC.